The clone carrying this T cell receptor beta chain appeared a few times. TCRdb re-analysed the 5' RACE reads in MiXCR, keeping a single row per CDR3 protein. The sample has fewer than 350,000 distinct CDR3 sequences, approximately 10% seen once. This entry comes from a study of CD8 T cells in ankylosing spondylitis. This receptor was obtained from a female donor with ankylosing spondylitis or in good health (not recorded which). Specimen: blood, either unsorted or a sorted T cell fraction (not recorded which).

The CDR3 here is CASSPQAAGTGELFF. CDR3 DNA sequence: TGCGCCAGCAGCCCCCAGGCTGCGGGCACCGGGGAGCTGTTTTTT. The chain recombines TRBV5-1 with TRBJ2-2, with D perhaps TRBD2 (5 bases). Germline assignment: CDR1 SGHRS and CDR2 YFSETQ. CDR3 length: 15 amino acids. V was trimmed by 4 bases and J by 4 bases, leaving 14 bases between them.